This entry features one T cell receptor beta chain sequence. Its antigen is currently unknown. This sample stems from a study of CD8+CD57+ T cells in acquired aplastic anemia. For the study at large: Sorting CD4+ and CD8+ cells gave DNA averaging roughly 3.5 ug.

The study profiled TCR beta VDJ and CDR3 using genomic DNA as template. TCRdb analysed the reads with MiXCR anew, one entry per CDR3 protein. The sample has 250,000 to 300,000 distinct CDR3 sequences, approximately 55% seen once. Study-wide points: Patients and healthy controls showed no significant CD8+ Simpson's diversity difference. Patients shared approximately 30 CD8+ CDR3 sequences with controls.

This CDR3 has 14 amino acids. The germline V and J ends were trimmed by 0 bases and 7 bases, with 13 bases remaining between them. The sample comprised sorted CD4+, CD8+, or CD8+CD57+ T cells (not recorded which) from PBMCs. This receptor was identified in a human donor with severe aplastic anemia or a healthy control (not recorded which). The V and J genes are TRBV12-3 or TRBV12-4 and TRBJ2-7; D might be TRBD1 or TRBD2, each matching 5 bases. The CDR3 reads CASSLAGPLREQYF. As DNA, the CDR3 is TGTGCCAGCAGTTTAGCGGGACCCCTGAGGGAGCAGTACTTC.